Each of the 24 T cell receptor beta chains below was sequenced from the same sample in a study of blood T cell repertoires in COVID-19. Only in-frame clones appear in the TCRdb table, and some are missing; sequencing was by immunoSEQ multiplex PCR. The data hold about 290,000 clones, with about nine tenths observed a single time. The material sequenced was PBMCs or T cells enriched from blood (not recorded which). These receptors all stem from a woman between 40 and 55 years old who had recovered from COVID-19.

The V call is TRBV18, the J call TRBJ1-6; TRBD1 agrees at 9 bases. The CDR3 contains 14 residues. The germline gives CDR1 KGHSH, CDR2 LQKENI. V shed 3 bases, J shed 11 bases, and the junction held 5 bases outside the gene matches. The CDR3 is CASSPGQGFTPLHF. CDR3 nucleotides: TGTGCCAGCTCACCGGGACAGGGATTTACACCCCTCCACTTT.

Concerning this clone itself: The junction does not match germline at one end; this may be a read error. The genes are TRBV29-1 and TRBJ2-1; 10 bases align to TRBD1. This CDR3 region has 14 residues. Per germline, CDR1 SQVTM and CDR2 ANQGSEA. CDR3 amino acids: CSVKDRGRFDEQFF. Written as DNA, the CDR3 is TGCAGCGTTAAAGACAGGGGGCGCTTCGATGAGCAGTTCTTC.

The rearrangement uses TRBV30 and TRBJ2-7; 10 bases map to TRBD2. CDR1 is GTSNPN and CDR2 is SVGIG in the germline V gene (reference sequence). The CDR3 length is 14 residues. V trimming: 0 bases; J trimming: 6 bases; junction bases outside the gene matches: 5. CDR3 region: CAWSVLAGAGEQYF. The CDR3 nucleotides are TGTGCCTGGAGTGTGCTAGCGGGAGCTGGCGAGCAGTACTTC.

A note on this clone: Other DNA sequences from this sample encode an identical CDR3 as well. This chain links TRBV4-3 with TRBJ1-1; D is undetermined. CDR3 length equals 13 residues. Trimming stripped 0 bases from V and 5 bases from J, with 7 bases between. Germline CDR1 is LGHNA and CDR2 is YSLEER. CDR3 loop: CASSQDLGTEAFF. The CDR3 DNA reads TGCGCCAGCAGCCAAGATCTAGGTACTGAAGCTTTCTTT.

V and J are TRBV5-1 and TRBJ1-2; D is possibly TRBD1 (6 bases). Trimming shortened V by 0 bases and J by 6 bases, and 12 bases separated the two germline ends. The CDR3 covers 14 residues. CDR1 and CDR2 from the germline V gene are SGHRS and YFSETQ. The CDR3 spells CASSLVGAPDGYTF. In DNA form, the CDR3 reads TGCGCCAGCAGCTTGGTGGGGGCGCCGGATGGCTACACCTTC.

This sequence joins TRBV10-3 and TRBJ2-5, with 11 bases matching TRBD1. This CDR3 is 16 amino acids long. Germline values: CDR1 ENHRY, CDR2 SYGVKD. V lost 5 bases, J lost 1 base, and 6 bases stayed unmatched. CDR3 nucleotide sequence: TGTGCCATCAGTAGGACAGGGGGCATCACCCAAGAGACCCAGTACTTC. Amino acids: CAISRTGGITQETQYF.

V gene TRBV4-1 combines with J gene TRBJ1-2; 7 bases agree with TRBD1. V trimming: 0 bases; J trimming: 7 bases; junction bases outside the gene matches: 14. The germline V gene has CDR1 MGHRA and CDR2 YSYEKL. The length of the CDR3 is 17 residues. CDR3 nucleotide sequence: TGCGCCAGCAGCCAAGATGACTCGACAGGCCCAGGGGGTGGCTACACCTTC. It yields the protein CASSQDDSTGPGGGYTF.

This clone appeared a few times. The rearrangement links TRBV9 to TRBJ1-2; tentatively, D is TRBD1 (5 bases). This CDR3 contains 13 residues. Deletions cut 0 bases from V and 8 bases from J, with 11 bases between. Germline V CDR1 and CDR2: SGDLS, YYNGEE. The CDR3 reads CASSVADSTGYTF. The CDR3 bases are TGTGCCAGCAGCGTAGCTGACAGCACCGGCTACACCTTC.

This rearrangement joins TRBV6-5 to TRBJ2-3, with D tentatively TRBD2 (6 bases). The germline CDR1 and CDR2 sequences are MNHEY and SVGAGI. V was trimmed by 6 bases and J by 3 bases, leaving 16 bases between them. This CDR3 comprises 15 residues. The DNA for the CDR3 is TGTGCCAGCAGACTCGCACTTCGGGGGACAGATACGCAGTATTTT. This gives the protein CASRLALRGTDTQYF.

This rearrangement joins TRBV5-1 to TRBJ2-6, with TRBD1 as a possible D gene (6 bases). Germline-derived CDR1 and CDR2 are SGHRS and YFSETQ. V lost 0 bases and J 0 bases, leaving 7 bases between the germline ends. The CDR3 runs 16 residues. The CDR3 DNA reads TGCGCCAGCAGCTTGGAGGGGGACTCTGGGGCCAACGTCCTGACTTTC. Protein sequence: CASSLEGDSGANVLTF.

V usage is TRBV7-2 and J usage is TRBJ1-6; 7 nucleotides match TRBD1. Unmatched junction bases numbered 7, after V lost 1 base and J lost 10 bases. CDR3 length equals 15 residues. CDR1 and CDR2 from the germline V gene are SGHTA and FQGNSA. The CDR3 nucleotides are TGTGCCAGCAGCTTAGAACGAGGGGGCCGGTCACCCCTCCACTTT. Its protein product is CASSLERGGRSPLHF.

The count of this clone is one. The gene calls are TRBV6-1 and TRBJ2-1; TRBD2 agrees at 12 bases. The CDR3 contains 14 residues. CDR1 and CDR2 from the germline V gene are MNHNS and SASEGT. V dropped 2 bases and J dropped 16; count of bases not matched to a gene: 9. CDR3: CASSESSGGANAFF. CDR3 in DNA: TGTGCCAGCAGTGAATCTAGCGGGGGGGCTAACGCTTTCTTC.

The chain joins TRBV30 to TRBJ1-3; D ambiguous. CDR3 length: 14 residues. V shed 3 bases and J shed 7 bases, with 16 bases lying between them. From germline, CDR1 is GTSNPN and CDR2 SVGIG (reference sequence). DNA of the CDR3: TGTGCCTGGAGCGCCGGGAGCGTGGGGAACACCATATATTTT. It is translated as CAWSAGSVGNTIYF.

Only one count was recorded for this clone. The chain is built from TRBV6-5 and TRBJ1-1; D not certain. This CDR3 comprises 15 residues. The V end was cut by 0 bases, the J end by 0 bases, with 8 bases between. CDR1 MNHEY and CDR2 SVGAGI come from the germline V gene. The CDR3 region has the DNA TGTGCCAGCAGTTACTCGTTATCTATGAACACTGAAGCTTTCTTT. Protein product: CASSYSLSMNTEAFF.

This clone has just a few counts. The chain recombines TRBV3-1 (or the pseudogene TRBV3-2) with TRBJ1-2; D is uncertain. Trimming took 1 base from V and 0 from J, leaving 9 bases between them. CDR3 size: 15 residues. CDR1 LGHDT and CDR2 YNNKEL come from the germline V gene (reference sequence). Here the CDR3 DNA reads TGTGCCAGCAGCCAAGGGCTGGTCGCTAACTATGGCTACACCTTC. Translating it yields CASSQGLVANYGYTF.

The J gene is TRBJ1-5, the V gene TRBV9; tentatively, D is TRBD1 (5 bases). Germline CDR1 is SGDLS and CDR2 is YYNGEE. This CDR3 has 15 residues. Trimming shortened V by 0 bases and J by 7 bases, and 14 bases separated the two germline ends. The CDR3 DNA reads TGTGCCAGCAGCGTAGGAAGCGGGGGAGACCAGCCCCAGCATTTT. Its protein is CASSVGSGGDQPQHF.

The rearrangement links TRBV2 to TRBJ1-6; 7 bases align to TRBD1. The CDR3 consists of 15 residues. Germline loops: CDR1 SNHLY, CDR2 FYNNEI. The V segment lost 3 bases and the J segment 5 bases; nucleotides outside the gene matches: 4. The CDR3, as DNA: TGTGCCAGCAGTGAGACAGGGAATGATAATTCACCCCTCCACTTT. Its translation is CASSETGNDNSPLHF.

Notes on this clone: The same CDR3 also results from other DNA sequences found in this sample. The CDR3, as DNA: TGCGCCAGCAGCTTGGTGTCAGGGGGCAACTATGGCTACACCTTC. This codes for CASSLVSGGNYGYTF. V is TRBV5-1 and J is TRBJ1-2; 8 positions match TRBD1. The trim removed 0 bases at V and 2 bases at J, leaving 3 bases unmatched. Germline-derived CDR1 and CDR2 are SGHRS and YFSETQ. This CDR3 is 15 amino acids long.

The chain couples TRBV5-4 to TRBJ2-5, with TRBD2 identical over 7 bases. The CDR3 runs 13 residues. With 4 bases clipped from V and 4 bases from J, the junction kept 4 bases outside the gene matches. Germline CDR1 reads SGHNT; CDR2 reads YYREEE (reference sequence). CDR3 protein: CASSQTSAETQYF. In DNA form, the CDR3 reads TGTGCCAGCAGCCAAACTAGCGCAGAGACCCAGTACTTC.

The chain employs TRBV18 and TRBJ1-1; D is unclear. V dropped 3 bases and J dropped 0 bases, with 11 bases sitting between them. This CDR3 spans 15 amino acids. Germline CDR1 and CDR2: KGHSH and LQKENI. As DNA, the CDR3 is TGTGCCAGCTCACCGGTAACGCGGTTGAACACTGAAGCTTTCTTT. Translation: CASSPVTRLNTEAFF.

J is TRBJ2-1 and V is TRBV14, with D possibly matching TRBD1 (6 bases). Between the trimmed V and J ends, which lost 1 base and 8 bases, there was a span of 15 bases. The CDR3 runs to 15 residues. Germline V gene lookup returns CDR1 SGHDN and CDR2 FVKESK. The CDR3: CASSQGGQSGDEQFF. Here the CDR3 DNA reads TGTGCCAGCAGCCAAGGTGGACAGTCCGGAGATGAGCAGTTCTTC.

The count of this clone is one. DNA of the CDR3: TGTGCCAGTAGCCCCGGGACAGTGGTCACAGATACGCAGTATTTT. This gives the protein CASSPGTVVTDTQYF. The chain couples TRBV19 to TRBJ2-3, with 7 bases fitting TRBD1. The CDR3 loop spans 15 amino acids. The V gene end was trimmed by 6 bases and the J gene end by 2 bases; junction bases not matched to a gene: 8. From germline, CDR1 is LNHDA and CDR2 SQIVND (reference sequence). Combining the CDR3 with reference TRBV19 and TRBJ2-3 gives the whole variable domain DGGITQSPKYLFRKEGQNVTLSCEQNLNHDAMYWYRQDPGQGLRLIYYSQIVNDFQKGDIAEGYSVSREKKESFPLTVTSAQKNPTAFYLCASSPGTVVTDTQYFGPGTRLTVL.

The V call is TRBV27, the J call TRBJ1-2; 7 bases align to TRBD1. After removal of 2 bases from V and 5 bases from J, the junction contained 2 bases not matched to a gene. Germline CDR1 and CDR2: MNHEY and SMNVEV (reference sequence). CDR3 size: 13 residues. The CDR3 sequence: CASSLGRGYGYTF. DNA for the CDR3: TGTGCCAGCAGTTTAGGCAGGGGGTATGGCTACACCTTC.

The V call is TRBV2, the J call TRBJ1-5, with TRBD1 matching 8 bases. V trimming: 2 bases; J trimming: 0 bases; junction bases outside the gene matches: 3. The CDR3 runs to 16 residues. Per the germline V gene, CDR1 is SNHLY and CDR2 is FYNNEI. CDR3 sequence (DNA): TGTGCCAGCAGTGAAAGTCAGGGGGCTAGCAATCAGCCCCAGCATTTT. This codes for CASSESQGASNQPQHF.